The entry below gives a single T cell receptor beta chain sequence along with its context. Splitting the CD4+ cells yielded a CD45RA+ naive subset and a CD45RA-negative memory subset. This entry comes from a study of shared clonotypes between healthy human individuals. Study-wide context: Researchers drew samples from two women and a few men aged 18 to 49.

Unmatched junction bases numbered 4, after V lost 3 bases and J lost 7 bases. The CDR3 covers 13 residues. Germline V gene data show CDR1 as SEHNR and CDR2 as FQNEAQ (reference sequence). Measured with immunoSEQ multiplex PCR; TCRdb has only the in-frame clones, and not every one. This sample has over a million clones, with 78% found just once. The sequenced sample was memory CD4+ T cells from PBMCs. Subset indicated: CD45RA-negative fraction. This TCR was sampled from a young man in good health. Some clones in this sample may be carry-over from other donors' samples. The chain joins TRBV7-9 to TRBJ1-2; 8 nucleotides align to TRBD1. As DNA, the CDR3 is TGTGCCAGCAGCTTGGACAGGGCGGGTGGCTACACCTTC. Its translation is CASSLDRAGGYTF.